The 13 T cell receptor beta chains listed next were all sequenced from one sample in a study of cytomegalovirus exposure and HLA in healthy donors. 13 Jbeta primers and 60 Vbeta primers were used for the PCR. Assay: immunoSEQ multiplex PCR; the TCRdb copy retains only in-frame clones and omits some. This sample has around 130,000 clones, with roughly 85% found just once. Sequenced: PBMCs. Receptor source: a woman between 25 and 40 years old in good health and CMV-seropositive.

The V call is TRBV28, the J call TRBJ2-7, with D possibly being TRBD1 (5 bases). Trimming removed 4 bases at V and 0 bases at J, with 13 bases between. The CDR3 sequence is 15 residues long. Looked up from germline, CDR1 is MDHEN and CDR2 is SYDVKM. CDR3 protein: CASSSVGGASYEQYF. The CDR3 bases are TGTGCCAGCAGTTCAGTGGGTGGGGCCTCCTACGAGCAGTACTTC.

This clone has just one count. The chain joins TRBV2 to TRBJ2-3; 9 bases match TRBD2. Losses at the gene ends were 7 bases for V and 2 bases for J; bases not matched to a gene: 7. CDR3 length: 15 residues. Germline CDR1 is SNHLY and CDR2 is FYNNEI. This chain's CDR3 is CASKPGLAHTDTQYF. In DNA form, the CDR3 reads TGTGCCAGCAAGCCGGGACTAGCCCACACAGATACGCAGTATTTT.

This clone has only a few counts. This sequence joins TRBV7-3 and TRBJ2-1; a weak D match, TRBD1 (7 bases). Trimming took off 5 bases at V and 3 bases at J, with 14 bases between the two ends. The germline gives CDR1 SGHTA, CDR2 FQGTGA. The CDR3 runs 15 residues. This CDR3 is CASSLRGVSYNEQFF. In nucleotides, the CDR3 is TGTGCCAGCAGCCTCAGGGGGGTTAGCTACAATGAGCAGTTCTTC.

V is TRBV11-2 and J is TRBJ2-7, with D tentatively TRBD1 (5 bases). The germline CDR1 and CDR2 sequences are SGHAT and FQNNGV. The CDR3 is 18 residues long. Deletions cut 2 bases from V and 2 bases from J, with 22 bases between. The DNA of the CDR3 is TGTGCCAGCAGCTTAAGAGGAAACAGACAGATCAAACCCTACGAGCAGTACTTC. As protein: CASSLRGNRQIKPYEQYF.

The chain employs TRBV28 and TRBJ1-1; 7 bases agree with TRBD1. Germline CDR1 and CDR2: MDHEN and SYDVKM. V shed 0 bases, J shed 0 bases, and the junction held 7 bases outside the gene matches. There are 17 residues in the CDR3. The CDR3: CASSLWGQSLMNTEAFF. In nucleotides, the CDR3 is TGTGCCAGCAGTTTATGGGGACAGAGCCTCATGAACACTGAAGCTTTCTTT. Variable domain in full (rest from reference TRBV28 and TRBJ1-1): DVKVTQSSRYLVKRTGEKVFLECVQDMDHENMFWYRQDPGLGLRLIYFSYDVKMKEKGDIPEGYSVSREKKERFSLILESASTNQTSMYLCASSLWGQSLMNTEAFFGQGTRLTVV.

This rearrangement joins TRBV28 to TRBJ1-1; D is possibly TRBD1 (5 bases). The V gene's germline CDR1 is MDHEN and CDR2 SYDVKM. The V gene lost 6 bases and the J gene lost 0 bases, with 14 bases spanning the gap. The CDR3 runs to 15 residues. The CDR3 DNA follows: TGTGCCAGCAGGCCCTTCGGGGGGATGAACACTGAAGCTTTCTTT. It yields the protein CASRPFGGMNTEAFF.

The table lists this clone with a count of one. This chain links TRBV5-1 with TRBJ2-5, with D maybe TRBD2 (6 bases). The CDR3 length is 14 residues. The V gene's germline CDR1 is SGHRS and CDR2 YFSETQ. Trimming took off 4 bases at V and 5 bases at J, with 15 bases between the two ends. The CDR3 loop is CASSPWPGVETQYF. The CDR3 coding sequence is TGCGCCAGCAGCCCCTGGCCGGGAGTGGAGACCCAGTACTTC.

The CDR3 spells CASSNPDSAGNQPQHF. As DNA, the CDR3 is TGTGCCAGTAGTAACCCTGACTCGGCCGGCAATCAGCCCCAGCATTTT. The rearrangement joins TRBV19 to TRBJ1-5; D call uncertain. In germline, CDR1 is LNHDA, CDR2 SQIVND (reference sequence). V lost 4 bases and J lost 2, with 15 bases in between. The CDR3 totals 16 residues.

The V gene is TRBV19, the J gene TRBJ2-5; D uncertain. The V gene lost 3 bases and the J gene lost 5 bases, with 16 bases spanning the gap. Per germline, CDR1 LNHDA and CDR2 SQIVND (reference sequence). The CDR3 is 15 residues long. CDR3 nucleotides: TGTGCCAGTAGTATCCCAGGTGCAAGTTTGGAGACCCAGTACTTC. This gives the protein CASSIPGASLETQYF.

The rearrangement joins TRBV2 to TRBJ2-7, with D possibly being TRBD1 (6 bases). Trimming removed 4 bases from V and 5 bases from J, with 12 bases in between. The CDR3 has 13 residues. Germline V CDR1 and CDR2: SNHLY, FYNNEI. The CDR3 protein is CASSVGAGDEQYF. In DNA form, the CDR3 reads TGTGCCAGCAGTGTAGGGGCAGGGGACGAGCAGTACTTC.

The chain is built from TRBV28 and TRBJ2-1, with 11 bases that match TRBD2. The V gene's germline CDR1 is MDHEN and CDR2 SYDVKM. J gave up 12 bases and V 4 bases, and 11 bases lay outside the gene matches. The CDR3 length is 15 residues. In DNA form, the CDR3 reads TGTGCCAGCAGTTCCGGGACTAGCGGAGTCAGGAGGCAGTTCTTC. Translating gives CASSSGTSGVRRQFF.

This CDR3 is CASSVAPGTYNEQFF. The DNA of the CDR3 is TGTGCCAGCAGCGTAGCCCCGGGGACCTACAATGAGCAGTTCTTC. The chain uses TRBV9 and TRBJ2-1; maybe TRBD2 (5 bases). Germline CDR1 and CDR2: SGDLS and YYNGEE. CDR3 size: 15 residues. Between the trimmed V and J ends, which lost 0 bases and 2 bases, there was a span of 9 bases.

The gene calls are TRBV7-9 and TRBJ1-6; 7 nucleotides agree with TRBD1. The length of the CDR3 is 14 residues. Germline assignment: CDR1 SEHNR and CDR2 FQNEAQ (reference sequence). Germline trimming cut 3 bases from V and 7 bases from J; bases unmatched to any gene: 3. CDR3 sequence (DNA): TGTGCCAGCAGCTTCCAGACAGGGAATTCACCCCTCCACTTT. It translates to CASSFQTGNSPLHF.